Included here is one TCR beta chain sequence, with context. This specimen belongs to a study of blood T cell repertoires in COVID-19. V shed 3 bases and J shed 0 bases, with 12 bases lying between them. The CDR3 sequence is 17 residues long. Germline V gene sequence: CDR1 SEHNR, CDR2 FQNEAQ (reference sequence). Assay: immunoSEQ multiplex PCR; the TCRdb copy retains only in-frame clones and omits some. The sample yields approximately 96,000 clones, about 95% seen once. Source material: peripheral blood. The chain combines TRBV7-9 with TRBJ2-6; D is unresolved. The clonotype comes from a human donor with active COVID-19. The donor label of this sample is uncertain. The CDR3 region is CASSFSGGASGANVLTF. CDR3 nucleotides: TGTGCCAGCAGCTTCTCCGGCGGAGCCTCTGGGGCCAACGTCCTGACTTTC.